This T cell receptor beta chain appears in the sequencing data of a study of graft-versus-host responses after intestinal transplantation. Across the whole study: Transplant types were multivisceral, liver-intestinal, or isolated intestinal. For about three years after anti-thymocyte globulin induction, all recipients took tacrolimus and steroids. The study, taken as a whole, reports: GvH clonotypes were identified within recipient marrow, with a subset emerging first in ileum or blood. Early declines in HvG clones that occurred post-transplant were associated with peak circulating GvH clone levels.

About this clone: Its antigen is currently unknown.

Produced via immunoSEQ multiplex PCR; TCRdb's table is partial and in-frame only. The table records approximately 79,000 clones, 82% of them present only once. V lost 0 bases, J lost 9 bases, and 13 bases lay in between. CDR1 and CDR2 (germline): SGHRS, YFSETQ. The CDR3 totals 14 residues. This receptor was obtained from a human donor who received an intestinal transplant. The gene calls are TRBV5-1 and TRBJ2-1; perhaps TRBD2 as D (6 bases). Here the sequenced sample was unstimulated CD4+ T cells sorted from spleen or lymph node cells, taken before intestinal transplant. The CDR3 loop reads CASSLVSSAVEQFF. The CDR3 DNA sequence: TGCGCCAGCAGCTTGGTTTCTAGCGCAGTTGAGCAGTTCTTC.